The text below deals with one T cell receptor (beta chain). This clonotype was found a few times. This clone's antigen is unknown. Per-nucleotide qualities are absent, and no much larger clonotype sits a single base away. PBMCs were isolated by Ficoll-Paque density gradient centrifugation. The data were taken from a study of T-cell memory formation after mild COVID-19 (dated by TCRdb to 2020 to 2022). Study-wide context: TCR sequence clusters from the two donors were found to be largely donor specific. In a couple of donors, T-cell clones that expanded and contracted after mild COVID-19 were followed by sequencing TCRalpha and TCRbeta repertoires longitudinally. Two young, previously healthy adult volunteers, one female and one male, were included in the cohort. What the study reported, not specific to this receptor: Contracting CD4+ clones were located mainly in the CM and EM memory subsets, whereas CD8+ clones were found to be enriched in EMRA. The study covered only two mild cases, and larger cohorts including severe cases with pre-infection samples were considered necessary. From day 15 to 85, contracting clones showed balanced CD4/CD8 phenotypes, whereas a second wave of clones that expanded from day 15 to 37 leaned towards CD4+. SARS-CoV-2 specificity of the second-wave clones peaking on day 37 was not confirmed. Some responding clones were detected in pre-infection memory, suggesting pre-existing cross-reactive memory T cells joined the SARS-CoV-2 response.

Unmatched junction bases come to 7, with V trimmed by 4 bases and J by 9 bases. The germline V gene supplies CDR1 SGHDN and CDR2 FVKESK. The CDR3, cysteine through phenylalanine, is 15 amino acids long. Only the CDR3 DNA is retained, 45 bases long and in frame from the first base. The data were produced on an Illumina NovaSeq 6000. TCRalpha and TCRbeta cDNA libraries were constructed by 5'RACE with constant-segment primers, with sample barcodes and unique molecular identifiers being introduced. RNA was extracted from every sample with Trizol reagent. Amplification of the libraries took two PCR steps, and the second step added a second sample barcode plus Illumina TruSeq adapters. The libraries were sequenced on an Illumina NovaSeq using 2 x 150 bp paired-end reads. The original methods were these. Demultiplexing of reads and collapsing into UMI-guided consensus sequences were performed with migec v1.2.7. With mixcr v2.1.11, UMI consensuses were aligned to TRA and TRB V and J templates and assembled into clonotypes. Expanded or contracted clonotypes were those called significant by both edgeR and NoisET, with noise models trained on biological replicates. For edgeR calls, the thresholds were a false discovery rate-adjusted p below 0.01 and a log2 fold-change of 1. As an exploratory analysis of dynamics, max-normalized trajectories of the 1000 most abundant clonotypes were examined with PCA combined with hierarchical clustering. Each responding clone was given a CD4 or CD8 phenotype based on the CD4+ and CD8+ repertoires, which had been sequenced separately. TCRdb took the public reads, trimmed them with fastp at Q25, ran MiXCR for clone calling and kept in-frame beta chains. Each CDR3 protein appears once, grouped with its most common genes and DNA. None of the V and J calls come from the authors' own analysis; TCRdb made them. Recorded for this sample are some 180,000 distinct CDR3 sequences; 10% to 15% of them occurred a single time. The ten largest make up roughly 3.3% of the sample.

The source of this sequence is a man between 18 and 35 years old who had mild COVID-19 (a few samples of this study predate the infection). The sample titles of this study are shuffled in the database, so cell type and time point are left out; the donor was told from shared clones. The sequence joins TRBV14 to TRBJ2-1; a stretch of 12 junction bases matches TRBD2. Sequenced: PBMCs or a T cell subset sorted from them (not recorded which). At the DNA level, the sequence is TGTGCCAGCAGCCGCCTAGCGGGGGGGTTCGCTGAGCAGTTCTTC. Translated, it reads CASSRLAGGFAEQFF.